The clone carrying this T cell receptor beta chain showed up just a few times. This record belongs to a study of OX40 agonist ivuxolimab in advanced cancers. Germline V gene lookup returns CDR1 SNHLY and CDR2 FYNNEI. The junction had 8 bases not matched to a gene; V was cut back by 8 bases and J by 5 bases. The CDR3 loop spans 13 amino acids. Sequencing used immunoSEQ multiplex PCR; TCRdb keeps in-frame clones, though not all of them. The profile shows 50,000 or so clones, over 75% of them singletons. The V call is TRBV2, the J call TRBJ2-5; TRBD2 matches at 7 bases. This clonotype originated in an adult with an advanced solid tumor such as melanoma, head and neck, liver or kidney cancer. Source: CD4+ or CD8+ T cells sorted from blood, taken in a trial of the OX40 agonist ivuxolimab. The CDR3 sequence is CASGGVFEETQYF. The CDR3 bases are TGTGCCAGCGGGGGGGTGTTCGAGGAGACCCAGTACTTC.